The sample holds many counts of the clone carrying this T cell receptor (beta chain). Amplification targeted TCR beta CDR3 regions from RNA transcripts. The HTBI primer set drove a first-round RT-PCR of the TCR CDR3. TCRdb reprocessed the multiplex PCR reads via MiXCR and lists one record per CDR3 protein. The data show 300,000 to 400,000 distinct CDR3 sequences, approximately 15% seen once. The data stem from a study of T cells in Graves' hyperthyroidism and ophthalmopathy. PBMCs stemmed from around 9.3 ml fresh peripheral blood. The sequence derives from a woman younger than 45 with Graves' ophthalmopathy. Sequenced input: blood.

The chain's CDR3 is CASSLQGSYNEQFF. CDR3 in DNA: TGTGCCAGCAGCTTACAGGGCTCCTACAATGAGCAGTTCTTC. This chain links TRBV7-9 with TRBJ2-1; a weak D match, TRBD1 (5 bases). This CDR3 spans 14 amino acids. Trimming took 2 bases from V and 0 from J, leaving 5 bases between them. From germline, CDR1 is SEHNR and CDR2 FQNEAQ (reference sequence).